The 16 T cell receptor beta chains reported below all come from one sample, sequenced in a study of blood T cell repertoires in COVID-19. Only in-frame clones appear in the TCRdb table, and some are missing; sequencing was by immunoSEQ multiplex PCR. The table shows 390,000 or so clones, with 75% to 90% occurring only once. The source material was PBMCs or T cells enriched from blood (not recorded which). Every receptor here comes from a woman aged 45 to 65 who had recovered from COVID-19.

This chain joins TRBV12-3 or TRBV12-4 and TRBJ2-7, with 7 positions matching TRBD2. The junction had 0 bases not matched to a gene; V was cut back by 1 base and J by 6 bases. The CDR3 covers 12 residues. DNA for the CDR3: TGTGCCAGCAGTTTAGGGGGGGGCGAGCAGTACTTC. Translated, it gives CASSLGGGEQYF.

The chain carries TRBV11-1 and TRBJ2-2; 7 nucleotides match TRBD2. CDR1 is SGHAT and CDR2 is FQDESV in the germline V gene (reference sequence). The CDR3 has 16 residues. Trimming cost V 1 base and J 3 bases; bases outside gene matches: 5. CDR3 sequence (DNA): TGTGCCAGCAGCTTAGAGACGGGAGGAGACACCGGGGAGCTGTTTTTT. This translates into CASSLETGGDTGELFF.

V and J are TRBV9 and TRBJ2-1; TRBD2 aligns across 10 bases. The trim removed 4 bases at V and 4 bases at J, leaving 5 bases unmatched. Germline assignment: CDR1 SGDLS and CDR2 YYNGEE. CDR3 length: 15 amino acids. The CDR3 DNA reads TGTGCCAGCAGCACGCTAGCGGGGGTTTACAATGAGCAGTTCTTC. Protein sequence: CASSTLAGVYNEQFF.

J is TRBJ1-6 and V is TRBV5-6, with D maybe TRBD1 (5 bases). CDR3 length: 15 residues. V shed 4 bases and J shed 6 bases, with 14 bases lying between them. CDR1 SGHDT and CDR2 YYEEEE come from the germline V gene. CDR3 DNA: TGTGCCAGCAGCGCCACATGGGGCAGTAATTCACCCCTCCACTTT. Translated: CASSATWGSNSPLHF.

The V and J genes are TRBV7-8 and TRBJ2-1; D is unclear. This CDR3 spans 13 amino acids. Germline V lookup: CDR1 SGHVS, CDR2 FQNEAQ. Trimming pared 3 bases from V and 5 bases from J, leaving 8 bases between. CDR3: CASSLSGNNEQFF. CDR3 sequence (DNA): TGTGCCAGCAGCTTGTCTGGCAACAATGAGCAGTTCTTC.

The chain combines TRBV19 with TRBJ1-4; the match to TRBD1 covers 7 bases. Trimming cost V 3 bases and J 8 bases; bases outside gene matches: 15. The CDR3 has 17 amino acids. CDR1 is LNHDA and CDR2 is SQIVND in the germline V gene (reference sequence). In DNA form, the CDR3 reads TGTGCCAGTAGTATGTACGGCAGGGGGGCGAGCGAAGAAAAACTGTTTTTT. Amino acids: CASSMYGRGASEEKLFF.

The rearrangement links TRBV4-3 to TRBJ1-4; possible D gene TRBD1, 5 bases. The CDR3 is made up of 15 amino acids. Trimming stripped 1 base from V and 5 bases from J, with 11 bases between. Per germline, CDR1 LGHNA and CDR2 YSLEER. The CDR3 loop is CASSQGPGPNEKLFF. The CDR3 DNA is TGCGCCAGCAGCCAAGGGCCAGGGCCAAATGAAAAACTGTTTTTT.

The chain combines TRBV20-1 with TRBJ2-1; D is undetermined. Trimming removed 0 bases at V and 9 bases at J, with 6 bases between. In germline, CDR1 is DFQATT, CDR2 SNEGSKA (reference sequence). CDR3 length: 11 residues. The CDR3 sequence: CSARDPVEQFF. The CDR3, as DNA: TGCAGTGCTAGAGATCCGGTTGAGCAGTTCTTC.

The chain uses TRBV11-3 and TRBJ1-1; 7 positions agree with TRBD1. CDR3 length equals 13 residues. The germline CDR1 and CDR2 sequences are SGHNT and YENEEA. V gave up 5 bases and J gave up 6 bases; unmatched junction bases: 6. CDR3 coding DNA: TGTGCCAGCAGCACCGTTGGACAGGCTGAAGCTTTCTTT. It codes for CASSTVGQAEAFF.

This clone occurred once. The chain carries TRBV7-6 and TRBJ2-3; 7 bases map to TRBD2. The V gene's germline CDR1 is SGHVS and CDR2 FNYEAQ. This CDR3 is built from 16 residues. J gave up 0 bases and V 1 base, and 4 bases lay outside the gene matches. DNA of the CDR3: TGTGCCAGCAGCTTAGGGCTAGCGGTTAGCACAGATACGCAGTATTTT. Translated, it gives CASSLGLAVSTDTQYF.

The J gene is TRBJ1-4, the V gene TRBV19, with TRBD1 as a possible D gene (5 bases). The ends were cut back, 4 bases at V and 6 bases at J, with 12 bases in the middle. Germline-derived CDR1 and CDR2 are LNHDA and SQIVND (reference sequence). There are 14 residues in the CDR3. This CDR3 reads CASSTTVNYEKLFF. In nucleotides, the CDR3 is TGTGCCAGTAGTACGACAGTCAACTATGAAAAACTGTTTTTT. The whole variable domain, filled in from reference TRBV19 and TRBJ1-4, reads DGGITQSPKYLFRKEGQNVTLSCEQNLNHDAMYWYRQDPGQGLRLIYYSQIVNDFQKGDIAEGYSVSREKKESFPLTVTSAQKNPTAFYLCASSTTVNYEKLFFGSGTQLSVL.

This rearrangement joins TRBV2 to TRBJ1-1; a possible D gene is TRBD1 (5 bases). This CDR3 comprises 13 residues. The V gene's germline CDR1 is SNHLY and CDR2 FYNNEI. V was trimmed by 1 base and J by 12 bases, leaving 15 bases between them. The CDR3 loop is CASSEDEMTATFF. In nucleotides, the CDR3 is TGTGCCAGCAGTGAAGATGAAATGACAGCGACTTTCTTT.

The chain employs TRBV19 and TRBJ1-6; 10 bases map to TRBD1. The junction had 9 bases not matched to a gene; V was cut back by 6 bases and J by 10 bases. The CDR3 covers 15 residues. Germline lookup yields CDR1 LNHDA and CDR2 SQIVND (reference sequence). DNA of the CDR3: TGTGCCAGTAGGGGGGGACAGGGGTTAGTGTCACCCCTCCACTTT. This translates into CASRGGQGLVSPLHF.

This clone was counted once. The chain recombines TRBV30 with TRBJ2-7; D may be TRBD1 (6 bases). CDR3 length equals 14 residues. Germline CDR1 GTSNPN, CDR2 SVGIG (reference sequence). The V and J ends lost 1 base and 3 bases respectively, with 13 bases between them. The CDR3 bases are TGTGCCTGGAGTGCAACAGGGTGGAACTACGAGCAGTACTTC. Translation gives CAWSATGWNYEQYF.

The chain recombines TRBV5-4 with TRBJ1-1, with TRBD1 matching 8 bases. This CDR3 is built from 15 residues. Looked up from germline, CDR1 is SGHNT and CDR2 is YYREEE (reference sequence). After removal of 2 bases from V and 1 base from J, the junction contained 4 bases not matched to a gene. The CDR3 is CASSLKGQGNTEAFF. In nucleotides, the CDR3 is TGTGCCAGCAGCTTAAAAGGACAGGGGAACACTGAAGCTTTCTTT.

As concerns this clone: The sample has other DNA sequences that encode this CDR3 too. The chain joins TRBV19 to TRBJ1-2; 7 nucleotides match TRBD1. The germline gives CDR1 LNHDA, CDR2 SQIVND (reference sequence). V was pared by 4 bases and J by 2 bases, with 1 base of the junction left unmatched. CDR3 size: 13 residues. The chain's CDR3 is CASSRTGNYGYTF. The CDR3 nucleotides read TGTGCCAGTAGTAGGACAGGCAACTATGGCTACACCTTC.